This T cell receptor (beta chain) originates from a study of beta chain features in type 1 diabetes. Broader study findings: The study found moderately but significantly shorter TCRB CDR3s in all four CD4+ subsets of Type 1 diabetes patients. Researchers reported that naive, central memory and Treg TCRB repertoires appeared more similar in patients than in healthy donors.

As for this clone: Its antigen is as yet unknown.

Germline V gene data show CDR1 as SNHLY and CDR2 as FYNNEI. The CDR3 contains 13 residues. V trimming: 7 bases; J trimming: 1 base; junction bases outside the gene matches: 3. The authors reverse transcribed all of the isolated RNA, so sequencing captured expressed TCRB transcripts. Data came from immunoSEQ multiplex PCR; TCRdb stores just in-frame clones and leaves some out. The repertoire holds about 340,000 clones, with roughly 13% as singletons. This chain uses TRBV2 with TRBJ1-1; TRBD1 matches 7 bases. Material: naive CD4+ T cells from blood. This clonotype originated in a woman aged 18 to 35 with type 1 diabetes. The DNA of the CDR3 is TGTGCCAGCACCGGGACAGCGAACACTGAAGCTTTCTTT. Protein: CASTGTANTEAFF. Supplemented by reference TRBV2 and TRBJ1-1, the full variable domain reads EPEVTQTPSHQVTQMGQEVILRCVPISNHLYFYWYRQILGQKVEFLVSFYNNEISEKSEIFDDQFSVERPDGSNFTLKIRSTKLEDSAMYFCASTGTANTEAFFGQGTRLTVV.